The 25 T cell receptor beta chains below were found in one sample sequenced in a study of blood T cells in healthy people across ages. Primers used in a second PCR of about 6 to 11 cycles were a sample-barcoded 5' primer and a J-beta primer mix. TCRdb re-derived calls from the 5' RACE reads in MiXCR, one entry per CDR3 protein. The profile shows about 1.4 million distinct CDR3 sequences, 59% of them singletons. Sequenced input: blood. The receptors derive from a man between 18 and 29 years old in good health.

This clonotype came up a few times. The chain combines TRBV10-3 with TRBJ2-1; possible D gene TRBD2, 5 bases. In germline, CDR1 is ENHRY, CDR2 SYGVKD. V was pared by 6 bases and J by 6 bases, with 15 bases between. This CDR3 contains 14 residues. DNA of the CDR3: TGTGCCATCAGCCTCGGACTGGACCGCAATGAGCAGTTCTTC. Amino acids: CAISLGLDRNEQFF.

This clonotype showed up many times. The CDR3 sequence is CAIRDGLAGTDTQYF. The CDR3 nucleotides are TGTGCCATCAGGGACGGACTAGCCGGCACAGATACGCAGTATTTT. This chain joins TRBV10-3 and TRBJ2-3, with 8 bases aligning to TRBD2. The junction had 6 bases not matched to a gene; V was cut back by 6 bases and J by 1 base. The CDR3 has 15 residues. Per the germline V gene, CDR1 is ENHRY and CDR2 is SYGVKD.

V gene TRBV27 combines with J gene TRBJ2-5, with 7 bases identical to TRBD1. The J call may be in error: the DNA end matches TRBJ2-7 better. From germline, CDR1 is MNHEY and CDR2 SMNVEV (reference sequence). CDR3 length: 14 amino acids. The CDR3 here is CASSLFGTVYEQYF. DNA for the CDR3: TGTGCCAGCAGTTTATTTGGGACAGTGTACGAGCAGTACTTC.

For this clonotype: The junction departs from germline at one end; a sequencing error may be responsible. The CDR3 sequence: CASSRQKNTEAFF. CDR3 nucleotide sequence: TGTGCTAGCAGCCGACAGAAGAACACTGAAGCTTTCTTT. The chain combines TRBV7-7 with TRBJ1-1, with D tentatively TRBD1 (5 bases). The germline V gene encodes CDR1 SSHAT and CDR2 FNYEAQ (reference sequence). The CDR3 totals 13 residues.

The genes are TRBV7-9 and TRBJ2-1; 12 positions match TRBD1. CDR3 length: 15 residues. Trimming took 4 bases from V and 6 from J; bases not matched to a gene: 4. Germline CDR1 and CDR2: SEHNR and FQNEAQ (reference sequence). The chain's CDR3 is CASSSGQGAPNEQFF. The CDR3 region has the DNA TGTGCCAGCAGCTCGGGACAGGGGGCGCCCAATGAGCAGTTCTTC.

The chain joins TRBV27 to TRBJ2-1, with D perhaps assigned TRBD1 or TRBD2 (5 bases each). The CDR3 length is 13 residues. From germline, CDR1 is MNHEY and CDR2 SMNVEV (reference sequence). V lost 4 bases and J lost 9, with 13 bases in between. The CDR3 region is CASSSFERGEQFF. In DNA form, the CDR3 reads TGTGCCAGCAGTTCTTTTGAGAGGGGTGAGCAGTTCTTC.

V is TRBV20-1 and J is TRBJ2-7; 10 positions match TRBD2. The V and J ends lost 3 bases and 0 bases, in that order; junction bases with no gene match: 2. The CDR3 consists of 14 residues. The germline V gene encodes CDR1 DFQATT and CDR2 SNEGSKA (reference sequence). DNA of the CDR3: TGCAGTGCTAGGCTAGCGGGGGCCTCCTACGAGCAGTACTTC. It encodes CSARLAGASYEQYF.

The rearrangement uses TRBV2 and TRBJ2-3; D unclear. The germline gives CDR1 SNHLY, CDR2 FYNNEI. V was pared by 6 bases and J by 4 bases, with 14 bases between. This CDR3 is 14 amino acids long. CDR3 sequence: CASSDSNMADTQYF. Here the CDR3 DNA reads TGTGCCAGCAGCGACTCGAATATGGCAGATACGCAGTATTTT.

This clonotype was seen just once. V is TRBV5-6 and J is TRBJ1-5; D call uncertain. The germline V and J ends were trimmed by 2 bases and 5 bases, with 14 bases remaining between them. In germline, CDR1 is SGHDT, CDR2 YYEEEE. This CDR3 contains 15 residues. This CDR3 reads CASSFFTAPHQPQHF. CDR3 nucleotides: TGTGCCAGCAGCTTTTTTACAGCGCCACATCAGCCCCAGCATTTT.

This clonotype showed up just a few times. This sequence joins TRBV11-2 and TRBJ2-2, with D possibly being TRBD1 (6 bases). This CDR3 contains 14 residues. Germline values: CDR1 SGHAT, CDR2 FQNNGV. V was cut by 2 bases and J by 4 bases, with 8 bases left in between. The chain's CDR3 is CASSLTGSTGELFF. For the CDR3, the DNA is TGTGCCAGCAGCTTAACAGGGAGCACCGGGGAGCTGTTTTTT.

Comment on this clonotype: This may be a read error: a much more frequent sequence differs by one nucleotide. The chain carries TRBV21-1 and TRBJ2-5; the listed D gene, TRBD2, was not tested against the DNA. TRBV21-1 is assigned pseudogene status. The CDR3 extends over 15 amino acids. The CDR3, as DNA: TGTGTCAGCCCAAAAAGGGCAGACTTACAAGAGACCCAGTACTTC. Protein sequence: CVSPKRADLQETQYF.

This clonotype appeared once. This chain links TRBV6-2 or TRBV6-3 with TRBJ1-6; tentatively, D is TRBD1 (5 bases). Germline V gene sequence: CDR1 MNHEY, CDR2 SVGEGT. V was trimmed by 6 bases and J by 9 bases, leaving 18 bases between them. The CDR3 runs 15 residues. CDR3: CASRRGARIGSPLHF. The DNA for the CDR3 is TGTGCCAGCAGACGTGGGGCGAGGATCGGTTCACCCCTCCACTTT.

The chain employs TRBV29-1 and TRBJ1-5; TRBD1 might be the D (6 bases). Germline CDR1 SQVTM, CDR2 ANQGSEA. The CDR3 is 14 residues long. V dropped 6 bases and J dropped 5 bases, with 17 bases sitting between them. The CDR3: CSVATGMNHQPQHF. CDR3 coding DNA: TGCAGCGTGGCTACAGGGATGAATCATCAGCCCCAGCATTTT.

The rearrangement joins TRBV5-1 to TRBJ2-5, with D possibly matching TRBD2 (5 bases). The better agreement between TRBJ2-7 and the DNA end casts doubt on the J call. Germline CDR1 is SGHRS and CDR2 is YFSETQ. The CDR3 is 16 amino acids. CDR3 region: CASSLTGRAPGHEQYF. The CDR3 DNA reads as TGCGCCAGCAGCTTGACGGGAAGGGCCCCCGGACACGAGCAGTACTTC.

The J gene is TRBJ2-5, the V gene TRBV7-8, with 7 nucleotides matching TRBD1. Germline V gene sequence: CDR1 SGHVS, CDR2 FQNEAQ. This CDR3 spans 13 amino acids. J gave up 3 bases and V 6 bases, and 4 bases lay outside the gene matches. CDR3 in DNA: TGTGCCAGCAGATCAGACAGGGAAGAGACCCAGTACTTC. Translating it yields CASRSDREETQYF. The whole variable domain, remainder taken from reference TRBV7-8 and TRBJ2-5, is GAGVSQSPRYKVAKRGQDVALRCDPISGHVSLFWYQQALGQGPEFLTYFQNEAQLDKSGLPSDRFFAERPEGSVSTLKIQRTQQEDSAVYLCASRSDREETQYFGPGTRLLVL.

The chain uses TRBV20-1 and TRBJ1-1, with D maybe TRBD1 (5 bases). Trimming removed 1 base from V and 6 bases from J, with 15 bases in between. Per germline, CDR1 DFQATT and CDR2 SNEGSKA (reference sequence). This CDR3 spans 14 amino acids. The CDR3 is CSARGGTGFSEAFF. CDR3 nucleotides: TGCAGTGCTAGAGGCGGGACGGGCTTCTCTGAAGCTTTCTTT.

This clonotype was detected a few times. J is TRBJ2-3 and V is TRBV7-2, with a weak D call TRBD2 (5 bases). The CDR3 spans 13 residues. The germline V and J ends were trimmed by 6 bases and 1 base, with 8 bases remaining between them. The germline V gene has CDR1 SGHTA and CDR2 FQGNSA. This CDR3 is CASRNGGTDTQYF. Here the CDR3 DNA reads TGTGCCAGCAGAAACGGGGGCACAGATACGCAGTATTTT.

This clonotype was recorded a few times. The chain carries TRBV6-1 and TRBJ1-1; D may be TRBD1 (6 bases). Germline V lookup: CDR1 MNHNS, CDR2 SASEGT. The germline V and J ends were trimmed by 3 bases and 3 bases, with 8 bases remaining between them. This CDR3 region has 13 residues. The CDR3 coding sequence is TGTGCCAGCAGTGACAGGGGTTACACTGAAGCTTTCTTT. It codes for CASSDRGYTEAFF.

The CDR3 DNA reads as TGTGCCAGCAGCCACGGGGGCACCCACGAGCAGTACTTC. This encodes CASSHGGTHEQYF. This sequence joins TRBV6-6 and TRBJ2-7; D is tentatively TRBD1 or TRBD2 (6 bases each). V was shortened by 6 bases and J by 5 bases, with 14 bases between the two germline ends. This CDR3 region has 13 residues. Germline CDR1 and CDR2: MNHNY and SVGAGI (reference sequence).

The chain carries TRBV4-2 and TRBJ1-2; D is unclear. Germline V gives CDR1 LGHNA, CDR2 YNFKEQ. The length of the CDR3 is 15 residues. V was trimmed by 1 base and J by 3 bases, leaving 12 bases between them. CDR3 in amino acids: CASSQVPGSDYGYTF. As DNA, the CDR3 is TGTGCCAGCAGCCAAGTTCCAGGCTCTGACTATGGCTACACCTTC.

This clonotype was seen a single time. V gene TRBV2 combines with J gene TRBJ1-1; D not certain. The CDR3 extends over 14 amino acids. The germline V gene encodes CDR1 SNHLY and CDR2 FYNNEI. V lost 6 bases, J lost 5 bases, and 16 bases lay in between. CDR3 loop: CASRVHGRGTEAFF. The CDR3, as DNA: TGTGCCAGCAGGGTACACGGGCGAGGTACTGAAGCTTTCTTT. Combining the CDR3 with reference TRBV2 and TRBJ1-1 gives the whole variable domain EPEVTQTPSHQVTQMGQEVILRCVPISNHLYFYWYRQILGQKVEFLVSFYNNEISEKSEIFDDQFSVERPDGSNFTLKIRSTKLEDSAMYFCASRVHGRGTEAFFGQGTRLTVV.

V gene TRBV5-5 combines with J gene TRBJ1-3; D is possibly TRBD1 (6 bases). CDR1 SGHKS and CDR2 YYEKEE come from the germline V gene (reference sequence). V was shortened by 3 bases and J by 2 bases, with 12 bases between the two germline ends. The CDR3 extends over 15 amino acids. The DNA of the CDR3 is TGTGCCAGCAGCTCCCCAGGGGTTACTGGAAACACCATATATTTT. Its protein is CASSSPGVTGNTIYF.

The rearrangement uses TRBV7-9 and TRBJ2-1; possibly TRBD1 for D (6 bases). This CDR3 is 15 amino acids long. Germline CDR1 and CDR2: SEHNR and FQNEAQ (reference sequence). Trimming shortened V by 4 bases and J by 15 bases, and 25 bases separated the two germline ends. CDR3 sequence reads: CASSSTSRQALGLFF. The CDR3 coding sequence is TGTGCCAGCAGCTCTACTTCCCGACAGGCCCTCGGATTGTTCTTC.

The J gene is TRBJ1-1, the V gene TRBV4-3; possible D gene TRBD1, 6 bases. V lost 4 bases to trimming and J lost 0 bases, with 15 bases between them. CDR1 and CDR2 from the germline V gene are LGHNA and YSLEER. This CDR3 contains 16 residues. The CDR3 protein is CASSPRGGELNTEAFF. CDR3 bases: TGCGCCAGCAGCCCGAGGGGGGGAGAATTGAACACTGAAGCTTTCTTT.

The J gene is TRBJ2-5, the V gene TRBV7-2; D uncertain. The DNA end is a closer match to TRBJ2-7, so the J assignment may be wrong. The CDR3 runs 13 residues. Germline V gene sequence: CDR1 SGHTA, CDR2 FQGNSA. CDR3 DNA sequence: TGTGCCAGCAGTAACGGGCCCCCCAACGAGCAGTACTTC. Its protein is CASSNGPPNEQYF.